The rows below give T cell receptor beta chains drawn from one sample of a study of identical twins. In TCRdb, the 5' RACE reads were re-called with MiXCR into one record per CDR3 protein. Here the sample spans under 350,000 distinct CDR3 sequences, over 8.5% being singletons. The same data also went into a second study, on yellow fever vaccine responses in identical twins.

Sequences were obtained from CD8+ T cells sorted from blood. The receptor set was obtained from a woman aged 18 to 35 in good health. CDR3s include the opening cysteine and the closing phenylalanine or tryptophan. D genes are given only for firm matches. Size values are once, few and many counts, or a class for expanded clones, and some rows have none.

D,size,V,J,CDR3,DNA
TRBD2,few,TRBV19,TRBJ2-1,CASSILAGYYNEQFF,TGTGCCAGTAGTATTCTAGCGGGATACTACAATGAGCAGTTCTTC
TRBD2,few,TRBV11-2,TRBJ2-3,CASSLGPPSGRAEDTQYF,TGTGCCAGCAGCTTAGGCCCCCCTAGCGGGAGGGCCGAAGATACGCAGTATTTT
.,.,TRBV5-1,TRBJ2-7,CASSPEVGVREQYF,TGCGCCAGCAGCCCCGAAGTGGGGGTACGGGAGCAGTACTTC
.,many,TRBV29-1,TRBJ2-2,CSVDARDLNTGELFF,TGCAGCGTTGACGCTCGAGACCTAAACACCGGGGAGCTGTTTTTT
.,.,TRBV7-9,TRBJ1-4,CASSLMSGGTNEKLFF,TGTGCCAGCAGCTTAATGTCCGGGGGCACTAATGAAAAACTGTTTTTT
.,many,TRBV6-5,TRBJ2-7,CASSYSAGYEQYF,TGTGCCAGCAGTTACTCGGCAGGCTACGAGCAGTACTTC
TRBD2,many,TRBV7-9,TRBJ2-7,CASSQRTSGYEQYF,TGTGCCAGCAGCCAACGGACTAGCGGCTACGAGCAGTACTTC
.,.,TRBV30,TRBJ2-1,CAWTLGGNEQFF,TGTGCCTGGACTCTGGGGGGTAATGAGCAGTTCTTC
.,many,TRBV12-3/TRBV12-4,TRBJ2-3,CASTSPGARAQESSTDTQYF,TGTGCCAGCACGAGTCCGGGGGCCCGCGCACAGGAAAGTAGCACAGATACGCAGTATTTT
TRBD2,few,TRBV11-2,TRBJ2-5,CASTPLGAGGLETQYF,TGTGCCAGCACCCCCTTGGGGGCGGGGGGGCTGGAGACCCAGTACTTC
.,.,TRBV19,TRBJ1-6,CASSSKLGPPLHF,TGTGCCAGTAGTTCTAAACTGGGGCCACCCCTCCACTTT
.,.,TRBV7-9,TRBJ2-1,CASIPPQTAYNEQFF,TGTGCCAGCATCCCCCCCCAGACAGCCTACAATGAGCAGTTCTTC
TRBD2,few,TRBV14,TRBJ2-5,CASSHLRLAEKETQYF,TGTGCCAGCAGCCACCTCAGACTAGCGGAAAAGGAGACCCAGTACTTC
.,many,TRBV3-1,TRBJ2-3,CASSQETEGGTDTQYF,TGTGCCAGCAGCCAAGAGACAGAGGGAGGCACAGATACGCAGTATTTT
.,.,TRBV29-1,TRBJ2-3,CSVEVLSTDTQYF,TGCAGCGTTGAGGTGCTTAGCACAGATACGCAGTATTTT
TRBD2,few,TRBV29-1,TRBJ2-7,CSGGGGREQYF,TGCAGCGGCGGGGGAGGGAGGGAGCAGTACTTC